This passage covers 8 T cell receptor beta chains from one sample sequenced in a study of OX40 agonist ivuxolimab in advanced cancers. The method was immunoSEQ multiplex PCR; TCRdb's version includes in-frame clones alone and lacks a portion of them. Of about 81,000 clones in the sample, under 95% were seen once. The input for sequencing was CD4+ or CD8+ T cells sorted from blood, taken in a trial of the OX40 agonist ivuxolimab. These receptors were collected from an adult with an advanced solid tumor such as melanoma, head and neck, liver or kidney cancer.

This chain links TRBV5-1 with TRBJ1-5, with a possible D match to TRBD1 (6 bases). The V gene's germline CDR1 is SGHRS and CDR2 YFSETQ. Trimming shortened V by 2 bases and J by 3 bases, and 12 bases separated the two germline ends. This CDR3 has 15 residues. CDR3 loop: CASSFTGSPNQPQHF. DNA of the CDR3: TGCGCCAGCAGCTTTACAGGGAGCCCCAATCAGCCCCAGCATTTT.

The rearrangement joins TRBV30 to TRBJ2-7; possible D gene TRBD1, 5 bases. This CDR3 region has 15 residues. Between the trimmed V and J ends, which lost 2 bases and 5 bases, there was a span of 19 bases. Germline CDR1 and CDR2: GTSNPN and SVGIG (reference sequence). The CDR3 sequence: CAWSTRELGPHEQYF. Here the CDR3 DNA reads TGTGCCTGGAGTACAAGGGAATTGGGGCCCCACGAGCAGTACTTC. Complete variable domain (other parts from reference TRBV30 and TRBJ2-7): SQTIHQWPATLVQPVGSPLSLECTVEGTSNPNLYWYRQAAGRGLQLLFYSVGIGQISSEVPQNLSASRPQDRQFILSSKKLLLSDSGFYLCAWSTRELGPHEQYFGPGTRLTVT.

V is TRBV5-6 and J is TRBJ1-4; TRBD1 is a possible D gene (5 bases). CDR3 length: 17 amino acids. The germline gives CDR1 SGHDT, CDR2 YYEEEE. Deletions cut 4 bases from V and 1 base from J, with 17 bases between. CDR3 sequence: CASSPWDGRQTNEKLFF. The CDR3 nucleotides read TGTGCCAGCAGCCCATGGGACGGGCGTCAAACTAATGAAAAACTGTTTTTT.

The chain is built from TRBV23-1 and TRBJ1-2; D perhaps matches TRBD1 (6 bases). TRBV23-1 is flagged as an ORF with uncertain function. Trimming stripped 4 bases from V and 6 bases from J, with 12 bases between. This CDR3 contains 13 residues. CDR3 amino acids: CASSPRYRDGYTF. CDR3 DNA: TGCGCCAGCAGTCCAAGATACAGGGATGGCTACACCTTC.

CDR3 sequence: CASSLVGGGEKLFF. CDR3 nucleotide sequence: TGCGCCAGCAGCTTGGTAGGGGGAGGTGAAAAACTGTTTTTT. The chain couples TRBV5-1 to TRBJ1-4; D is perhaps TRBD1 (6 bases). Trimming took off 0 bases at V and 7 bases at J, with 10 bases between the two ends. There are 14 residues in the CDR3. Germline lookup yields CDR1 SGHRS and CDR2 YFSETQ.

The chain recombines TRBV18 with TRBJ2-3, with 9 positions matching TRBD1. V shed 1 base, J shed 4 bases, and the junction held 0 bases outside the gene matches. Germline CDR1 is KGHSH and CDR2 is LQKENI. This CDR3 comprises 14 residues. In nucleotides, the CDR3 is TGTGCCAGCTCACCACGACAGGGGGCAGATACGCAGTATTTT. Translating gives CASSPRQGADTQYF. The complete variable domain, with remaining parts taken from reference TRBV18 and TRBJ2-3, reads NAGVMQNPRHLVRRRGQEARLRCSPMKGHSHVYWYRQLPEEGLKFMVYLQKENIIDESGMPKERFSAEFPKEGPSILRIQQVVRGDSAAYFCASSPRQGADTQYFGPGTRLTVL.

This chain uses TRBV27 with TRBJ1-1; D is unresolved. The germline gives CDR1 MNHEY, CDR2 SMNVEV (reference sequence). Deletions cut 3 bases from V and 0 bases from J, with 5 bases between. CDR3 length: 13 residues. DNA for the CDR3: TGTGCCAGCAGTTTGGCCATGAACACTGAAGCTTTCTTT. The encoded protein is CASSLAMNTEAFF.

The genes are TRBV4-3 and TRBJ2-3, with 8 bases matching TRBD2. The CDR3 loop spans 16 amino acids. The germline V gene has CDR1 LGHNA and CDR2 YSLEER. V was clipped by 1 base and J by 4 bases; unmatched bases: 7. The CDR3 here is CASSQGPSGLPDTQYF. Written as DNA, the CDR3 is TGCGCCAGCAGCCAAGGGCCTAGCGGGCTCCCAGATACGCAGTATTTT.